One and the same sample provided the 27 T cell receptor beta chains below, sequenced in a study of blood T cell repertoires in COVID-19. Here immunoSEQ multiplex PCR was the method, and the copy in TCRdb shows in-frame clones only, minus some. The sample has fewer than 300,000 clones, about 89% seen once. Sequenced: PBMCs or T cells enriched from blood (not recorded which). Receptors originate from a man between 40 and 49 years old who had recovered from COVID-19.

CDR3 loop: CASSGPYVRGELFF. DNA for the CDR3: TGTGCCAGCAGTGGCCCTTACGTCCGGGGGGAGCTGTTTTTT. The chain recombines TRBV2 with TRBJ2-2; D ambiguous. Germline CDR1 and CDR2: SNHLY and FYNNEI. This CDR3 comprises 14 residues. The V and J ends lost 4 bases and 8 bases respectively, with 14 bases between them.

This clone was observed once. The chain has TRBV18 and TRBJ2-7; 7 nucleotides match TRBD2. The CDR3 totals 15 residues. Germline CDR1 is KGHSH and CDR2 is LQKENI. V shed 2 bases, J shed 6 bases, and the junction held 10 bases outside the gene matches. The DNA for the CDR3 is TGTGCCAGCTCACCAAGGGAGGGTGGGGTACGCGAGCAGTACTTC. Translating gives CASSPREGGVREQYF.

The V call is TRBV19, the J call TRBJ2-7; D unresolved. CDR3 length equals 14 residues. Trimming left V 3 bases short and J 0 bases short, with 9 bases between. The germline V gene encodes CDR1 LNHDA and CDR2 SQIVND (reference sequence). CDR3 in amino acids: CASSMSSTSYEQYF. The CDR3 region has the DNA TGTGCCAGTAGTATGTCTAGTACCTCCTACGAGCAGTACTTC.

The chain employs TRBV11-2 and TRBJ2-1, with 10 bases matching TRBD2. The CDR3 loop spans 16 amino acids. Looked up from germline, CDR1 is SGHAT and CDR2 is FQNNGV. The ends lost 2 bases at V and 6 bases at J; junction bases unmatched: 7. CDR3 coding DNA: TGTGCCAGCAGCTTACGAGGAGCGGGAGGGACCAATGAGCAGTTCTTC. Translated, it gives CASSLRGAGGTNEQFF.

J is TRBJ1-6 and V is TRBV12-5, with no clear D. Looked up from germline, CDR1 is LGHNT and CDR2 is FRNRAP. The germline V and J ends were trimmed by 6 bases and 5 bases, with 8 bases remaining between them. The CDR3 is 13 residues long. In DNA form, the CDR3 reads TGTGCTAGTGGGCGGGCCCATAATTCACCCCTCCACTTT. Its protein is CASGRAHNSPLHF.

The chain recombines TRBV7-2 with TRBJ2-7; TRBD2 agrees at 13 bases. V trimming: 4 bases; J trimming: 4 bases; junction bases outside the gene matches: 7. CDR3 size: 16 residues. The germline V gene encodes CDR1 SGHTA and CDR2 FQGNSA. In DNA, the CDR3 is TGTGCCAGCAGCTATGGGGGACTAGCGGGATCGTACGAGCAGTACTTC. Amino acid sequence: CASSYGGLAGSYEQYF.

The J gene is TRBJ2-7, the V gene TRBV5-4; 9 nucleotides align to TRBD2. The CDR3 loop spans 14 amino acids. Looked up from germline, CDR1 is SGHNT and CDR2 is YYREEE (reference sequence). J gave up 2 bases and V 3 bases, and 3 bases lay outside the gene matches. The CDR3 loop reads CASSSGLAPYEQYF. The CDR3 bases are TGTGCCAGCAGCTCGGGACTAGCCCCCTACGAGCAGTACTTC.

The chain is built from TRBV29-1 and TRBJ1-1, with 7 bases fitting TRBD1. V lost 5 bases, J lost 1 base, and 10 bases stayed unmatched. The CDR3 runs to 15 residues. Germline V CDR1 and CDR2: SQVTM, ANQGSEA. Here the CDR3 reads CSVLVSGGTNTEAFF. As DNA, the CDR3 is TGCAGCGTTTTAGTTTCAGGGGGGACGAACACTGAAGCTTTCTTT.

The rearrangement uses TRBV10-3 and TRBJ2-7; D is perhaps TRBD2 (5 bases). This CDR3 is 12 amino acids long. Looked up from germline, CDR1 is ENHRY and CDR2 is SYGVKD. Trimming took off 0 bases at V and 9 bases at J, with 9 bases between the two ends. The CDR3 region has the DNA TGTGCCATCAGTGAGTCGTGGCGGGTGCAGTACTTC. Its protein is CAISESWRVQYF.

A single count supports this clone. The chain has TRBV6-5 and TRBJ1-6; D might be TRBD1 (5 bases). Per the germline V gene, CDR1 is MNHEY and CDR2 is SVGAGI. Trimming took off 5 bases at V and 9 bases at J, with 8 bases between the two ends. This CDR3 has 12 amino acids. The DNA for the CDR3 is TGTGCCAGCAGTCAGCAGGGTTCACCCCTCCACTTT. As protein: CASSQQGSPLHF.

J is TRBJ1-5 and V is TRBV6-2 or TRBV6-3, with D hard to call. V was clipped by 5 bases and J by 0 bases, with 14 bases between them. The length of the CDR3 is 16 residues. Germline CDR1 MNHEY, CDR2 SVGEGT. This CDR3 reads CASSLDTINSNQPQHF. CDR3 sequence (DNA): TGTGCCAGCAGTCTAGATACAATTAATAGCAATCAGCCCCAGCATTTT.

The genes are TRBV6-6 and TRBJ2-7; 7 bases agree with TRBD2. The CDR3 consists of 16 residues. The V gene's germline CDR1 is MNHNY and CDR2 SVGAGI (reference sequence). Trimming at V came to 2 bases and at J to 1 base, leaving 8 bases not matched to a gene. CDR3 amino acids: CASSYGASGPSYEQYF. The CDR3 nucleotides are TGTGCCAGCAGTTACGGGGCTAGCGGTCCTTCCTACGAGCAGTACTTC.

The rearrangement uses TRBV18 and TRBJ1-2, with D unresolved. Germline CDR1 is KGHSH and CDR2 is LQKENI. The CDR3 length is 13 residues. Trimming removed 0 bases at V and 7 bases at J, with 9 bases between. The CDR3 DNA reads TGTGCCAGCTCACCACCGAGCGTCGGTGGCTACACCTTC. Translation gives CASSPPSVGGYTF.

The V and J genes are TRBV5-5 and TRBJ2-1, with TRBD2 identical over 12 bases. Germline lookup yields CDR1 SGHKS and CDR2 YYEKEE (reference sequence). This CDR3 has 17 residues. The J segment lost 3 bases and the V segment lost 2 bases, leaving 6 bases of the junction unmatched. The CDR3 protein is CASSFRTSGNYYNEQFF. The CDR3 bases are TGTGCCAGCAGCTTCCGGACTAGCGGGAACTACTACAATGAGCAGTTCTTC.

The chain employs TRBV30 and TRBJ2-7; 9 positions match TRBD1. The CDR3 has 14 residues. Germline V gene lookup returns CDR1 GTSNPN and CDR2 SVGIG (reference sequence). Losses at the gene ends were 5 bases for V and 2 bases for J; bases not matched to a gene: 7. CDR3 nucleotide sequence: TGTGCCTGGTCCGGGACAGGGCTCACCTACGAGCAGTACTTC. It specifies CAWSGTGLTYEQYF.

This clone has only a few counts. This sequence joins TRBV6-5 and TRBJ2-7, with a weak D call TRBD2 (5 bases). CDR1 is MNHEY and CDR2 is SVGAGI in the germline V gene. The CDR3 has 12 amino acids. Trimming removed 6 bases from V and 6 bases from J, with 12 bases in between. CDR3 in amino acids: CASSRPGSEQYF. In DNA form, the CDR3 reads TGTGCCAGCAGCCGCCCGGGGTCCGAGCAGTACTTC.

The chain uses TRBV2 and TRBJ2-7, with 10 bases lining up with TRBD2. The length of the CDR3 is 13 residues. Per germline, CDR1 SNHLY and CDR2 FYNNEI. J lost 7 bases, V lost 6 bases, and 6 bases had no gene match. The CDR3 DNA sequence: TGTGCCAGCAGGCTCGCACTAGCGGGAGAGCAGTACTTC. It specifies CASRLALAGEQYF.

The chain uses TRBV11-1 and TRBJ1-1; D ambiguous. From germline, CDR1 is SGHAT and CDR2 FQDESV (reference sequence). V dropped 5 bases and J dropped 0 bases, with 16 bases sitting between them. The CDR3 runs 16 residues. CDR3 amino acids: CASSLGGGFMNTEAFF. CDR3 nucleotides: TGTGCCAGCAGCCTGGGAGGCGGGTTCATGAACACTGAAGCTTTCTTT.

This clone came up a few times. The chain carries TRBV7-2 and TRBJ2-5; possible D gene TRBD2, 6 bases. V gave up 2 bases and J gave up 4 bases, with 14 bases separating them. Germline CDR1 SGHTA, CDR2 FQGNSA. The CDR3 has 15 amino acids. The CDR3: CASSLSGSGLETQYF. CDR3 nucleotide sequence: TGTGCCAGCAGCTTATCGGGCAGCGGGTTAGAGACCCAGTACTTC.

The genes are TRBV10-3 and TRBJ1-2; D may be TRBD1 (5 bases). The CDR3 has 13 amino acids. The V gene's germline CDR1 is ENHRY and CDR2 SYGVKD. Between the trimmed V and J ends, which lost 6 bases and 1 base, there was a span of 9 bases. In DNA, the CDR3 is TGTGCCATCAGGGGGGGTTTTAACTATGGCTACACCTTC. This gives the protein CAIRGGFNYGYTF.

This chain uses TRBV18 with TRBJ2-7, with D maybe TRBD1 (6 bases). The germline V gene encodes CDR1 KGHSH and CDR2 LQKENI. The CDR3 is 15 residues long. V lost 1 base and J lost 2, with 12 bases in between. CDR3 nucleotides: TGTGCCAGCTCACCACGGGAAGGGGGTACCTACGAGCAGTACTTC. Translating it yields CASSPREGGTYEQYF.

The chain recombines TRBV3-1 (or the pseudogene TRBV3-2) with TRBJ1-5, with D perhaps TRBD1 (5 bases). The germline V gene encodes CDR1 LGHDT and CDR2 YNNKEL (reference sequence). CDR3 length: 17 amino acids. Trimming removed 2 bases at V and 0 bases at J, with 14 bases between. This CDR3 is CASSQSTGGNSNQPQHF. DNA for the CDR3: TGTGCCAGCAGCCAAAGCACGGGGGGAAATAGCAATCAGCCCCAGCATTTT.

The chain recombines TRBV7-8 with TRBJ2-2; 12 bases match TRBD2. This CDR3 is 16 amino acids long. Germline CDR1 reads SGHVS; CDR2 reads FQNEAQ. Trimming removed 5 bases from V and 3 bases from J; junction bases left unmatched: 4. The CDR3 loop reads CASSVTSGGYTGELFF. In DNA form, the CDR3 reads TGTGCCAGCAGCGTTACTAGCGGGGGGTACACCGGGGAGCTGTTTTTT.

This clone is a singleton in its sample. The rearrangement uses TRBV19 and TRBJ1-1; TRBD1 agrees at 8 bases. V was clipped by 4 bases and J by 3 bases; unmatched bases: 16. The germline V gene has CDR1 LNHDA and CDR2 SQIVND (reference sequence). The CDR3 loop spans 18 amino acids. The CDR3 protein is CASSKLGGRGLVDTEAFF. CDR3 DNA: TGTGCCAGTAGTAAGCTGGGGGGCAGGGGGCTCGTGGACACTGAAGCTTTCTTT. The full variable domain, completed using reference TRBV19 and TRBJ1-1, is DGGITQSPKYLFRKEGQNVTLSCEQNLNHDAMYWYRQDPGQGLRLIYYSQIVNDFQKGDIAEGYSVSREKKESFPLTVTSAQKNPTAFYLCASSKLGGRGLVDTEAFFGQGTRLTVV.

The chain carries TRBV2 and TRBJ2-2, with TRBD2 identical over 12 bases. The CDR3 is made up of 14 amino acids. Per germline, CDR1 SNHLY and CDR2 FYNNEI. V was pared by 8 bases and J by 5 bases, with 3 bases of the junction left unmatched. The CDR3 DNA is TGTGCCAGCGGACTAGCGGGATATACCGGGGAGCTGTTTTTT. The encoded protein is CASGLAGYTGELFF.

This chain connects TRBV12-3 or TRBV12-4 to TRBJ1-2; TRBD1 is a possible D gene (5 bases). This CDR3 has 13 amino acids. Deletions cut 5 bases from V and 7 bases from J, with 14 bases between. CDR3 DNA: TGTGCCAGCAGTAGACCAGGGCTCGGTGGCTACACCTTC. Protein product: CASSRPGLGGYTF.

This chain connects TRBV11-2 to TRBJ1-1, with 7 bases matching TRBD1. CDR1 is SGHAT and CDR2 is FQNNGV in the germline V gene. Trimming removed 4 bases from V and 4 bases from J; junction bases left unmatched: 6. The CDR3 is 14 residues long. The CDR3 reads CASSSDRVSTEAFF. DNA for the CDR3: TGTGCCAGCAGCTCCGACAGGGTGAGCACTGAAGCTTTCTTT.